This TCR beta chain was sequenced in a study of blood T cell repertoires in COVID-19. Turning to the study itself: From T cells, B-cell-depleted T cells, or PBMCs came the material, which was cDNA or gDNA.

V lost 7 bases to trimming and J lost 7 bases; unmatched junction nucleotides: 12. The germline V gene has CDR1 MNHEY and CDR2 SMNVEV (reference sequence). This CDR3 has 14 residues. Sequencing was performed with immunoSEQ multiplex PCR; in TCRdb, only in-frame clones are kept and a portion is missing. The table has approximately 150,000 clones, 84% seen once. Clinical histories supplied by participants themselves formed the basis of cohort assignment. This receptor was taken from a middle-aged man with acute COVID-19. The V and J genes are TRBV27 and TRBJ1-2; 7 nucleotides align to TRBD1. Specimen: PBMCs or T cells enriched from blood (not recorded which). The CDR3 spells CASTTPGTASGYTF. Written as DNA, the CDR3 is TGTGCCAGCACCACCCCTGGGACAGCTTCTGGCTACACCTTC.